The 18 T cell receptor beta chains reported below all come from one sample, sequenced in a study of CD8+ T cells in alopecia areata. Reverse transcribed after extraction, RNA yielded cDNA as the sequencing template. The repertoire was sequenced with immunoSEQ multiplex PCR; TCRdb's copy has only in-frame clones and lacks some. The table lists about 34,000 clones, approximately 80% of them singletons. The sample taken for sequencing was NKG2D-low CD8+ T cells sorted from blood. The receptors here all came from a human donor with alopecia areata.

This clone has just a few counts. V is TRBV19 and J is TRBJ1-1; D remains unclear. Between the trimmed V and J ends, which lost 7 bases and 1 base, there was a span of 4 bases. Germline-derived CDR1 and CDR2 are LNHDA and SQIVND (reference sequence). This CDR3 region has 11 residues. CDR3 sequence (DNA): TGTGCCAGTACAGAGAACACTGAAGCTTTCTTT. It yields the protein CASTENTEAFF.

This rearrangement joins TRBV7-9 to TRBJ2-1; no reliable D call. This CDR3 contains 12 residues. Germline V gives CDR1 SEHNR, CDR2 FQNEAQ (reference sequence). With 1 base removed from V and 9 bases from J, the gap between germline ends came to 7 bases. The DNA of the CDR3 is TGTGCCAGCAGCTTAGTCCCCCGTGAGCAGTTCTTC. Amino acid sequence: CASSLVPREQFF.

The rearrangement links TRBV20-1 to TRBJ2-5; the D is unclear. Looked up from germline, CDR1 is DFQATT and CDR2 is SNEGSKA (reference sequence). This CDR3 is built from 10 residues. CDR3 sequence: CRASQETQYF. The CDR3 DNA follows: TGCAGGGCGAGCCAAGAGACCCAGTACTTC.

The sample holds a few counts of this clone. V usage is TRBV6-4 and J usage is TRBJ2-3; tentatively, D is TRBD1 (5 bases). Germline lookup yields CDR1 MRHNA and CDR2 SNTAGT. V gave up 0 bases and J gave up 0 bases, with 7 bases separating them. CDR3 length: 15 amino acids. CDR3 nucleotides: TGTGCCAGCAGTGACTCAAAGGGGAGCACAGATACGCAGTATTTT. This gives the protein CASSDSKGSTDTQYF.

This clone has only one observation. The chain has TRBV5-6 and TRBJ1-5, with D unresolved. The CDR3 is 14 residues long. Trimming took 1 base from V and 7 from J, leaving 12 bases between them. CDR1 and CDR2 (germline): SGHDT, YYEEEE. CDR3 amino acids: CASSLWLGRQPQHF. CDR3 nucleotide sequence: TGTGCCAGCAGCTTGTGGCTAGGGCGCCAGCCCCAGCATTTT.

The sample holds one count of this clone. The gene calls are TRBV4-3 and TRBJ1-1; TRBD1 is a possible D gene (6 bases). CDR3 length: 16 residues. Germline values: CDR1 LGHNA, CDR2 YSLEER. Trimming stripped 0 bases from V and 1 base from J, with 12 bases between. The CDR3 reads CASSQEAGGRNTEAFF. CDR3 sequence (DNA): TGCGCCAGCAGCCAAGAGGCGGGGGGCAGGAACACTGAAGCTTTCTTT.

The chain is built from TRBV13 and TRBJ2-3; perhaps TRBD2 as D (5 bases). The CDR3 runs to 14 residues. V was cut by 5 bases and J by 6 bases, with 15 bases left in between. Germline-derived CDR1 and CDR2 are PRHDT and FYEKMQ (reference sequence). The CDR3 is CASSLTGYGDTQYF. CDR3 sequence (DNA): TGTGCCAGCAGCCTAACGGGGTATGGCGATACGCAGTATTTT.

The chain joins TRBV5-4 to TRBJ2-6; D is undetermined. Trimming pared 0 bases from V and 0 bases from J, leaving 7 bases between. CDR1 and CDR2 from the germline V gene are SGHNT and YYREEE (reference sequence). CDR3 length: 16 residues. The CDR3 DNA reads TGTGCCAGCAGCTTGGGCCAGCCCTCTGGGGCCAACGTCCTGACTTTC. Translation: CASSLGQPSGANVLTF.

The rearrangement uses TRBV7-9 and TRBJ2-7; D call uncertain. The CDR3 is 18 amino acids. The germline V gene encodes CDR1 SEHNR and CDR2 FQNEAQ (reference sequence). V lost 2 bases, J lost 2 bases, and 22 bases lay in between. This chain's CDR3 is CASSLFPSAGPQTYEQYF. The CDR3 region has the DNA TGTGCCAGCAGCTTATTCCCCTCCGCTGGTCCCCAAACCTACGAGCAGTACTTC.

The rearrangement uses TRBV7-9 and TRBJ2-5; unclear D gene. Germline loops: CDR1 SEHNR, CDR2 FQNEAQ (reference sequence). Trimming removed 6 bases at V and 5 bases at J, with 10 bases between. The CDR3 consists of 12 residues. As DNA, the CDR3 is TGTGCCAGCAGGCGGAATGAGGAGACCCAGTACTTC. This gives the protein CASRRNEETQYF. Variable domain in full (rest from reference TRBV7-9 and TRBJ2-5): DTGVSQNPRHKITKRGQNVTFRCDPISEHNRLYWYRQTLGQGPEFLTYFQNEAQLEKSRLLSDRFSAERPKGSFSTLEIQRTEQGDSAMYLCASRRNEETQYFGPGTRLLVL.

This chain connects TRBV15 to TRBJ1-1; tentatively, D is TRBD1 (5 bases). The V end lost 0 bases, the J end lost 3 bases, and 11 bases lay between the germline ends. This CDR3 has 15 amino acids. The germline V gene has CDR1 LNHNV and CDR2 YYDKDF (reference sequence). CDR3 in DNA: TGTGCCACCAGCAGAGACAGGGATCCGTACACTGAAGCTTTCTTT. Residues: CATSRDRDPYTEAFF.

CDR3 DNA sequence: TGCAGCGTTGCCCCGCACGTCAATGGCTACACCTTC. Residues: CSVAPHVNGYTF. V gene TRBV29-1 combines with J gene TRBJ1-2; D unresolved. In germline, CDR1 is SQVTM, CDR2 ANQGSEA. CDR3 length: 12 residues. V lost 4 bases, J lost 6 bases, and 12 bases lay in between. The full variable domain, in which reference TRBV29-1 and TRBJ1-2 provide the parts outside the CDR3, is SAVISQKPSRDICQRGTSLTIQCQVDSQVTMMFWYRQQPGQSLTLIATANQGSEATYESGFVIDKFPISRPNLTFSTLTVSNMSPEDSSIYLCSVAPHVNGYTFGSGTRLTVV.

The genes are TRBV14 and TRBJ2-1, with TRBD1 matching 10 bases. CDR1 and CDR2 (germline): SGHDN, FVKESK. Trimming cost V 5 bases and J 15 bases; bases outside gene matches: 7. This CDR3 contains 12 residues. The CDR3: CASSNPGQGMFF. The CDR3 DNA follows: TGTGCCAGCAGCAACCCGGGACAGGGGATGTTCTTC.

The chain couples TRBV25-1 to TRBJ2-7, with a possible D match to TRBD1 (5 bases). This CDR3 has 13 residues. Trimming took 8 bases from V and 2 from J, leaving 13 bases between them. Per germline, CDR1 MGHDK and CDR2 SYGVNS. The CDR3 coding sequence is TGTGCCAGCTTAGGGGAACTCCCCTACGAGCAGTACTTC. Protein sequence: CASLGELPYEQYF.

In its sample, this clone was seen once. In nucleotides, the CDR3 is TGTGCCTGGAGTGTGGGCGGAGGGTACGAGCAGTACTTC. Its translation: CAWSVGGGYEQYF. V gene TRBV30 combines with J gene TRBJ2-7; possible D gene TRBD2, 6 bases. V shed 0 bases and J shed 4 bases, with 10 bases lying between them. The germline gives CDR1 GTSNPN, CDR2 SVGIG (reference sequence). The CDR3 loop spans 13 amino acids.

This chain's CDR3 is CASSFLADSYEQYF. DNA of the CDR3: TGTGCCAGCAGTTTTCTAGCGGACTCCTACGAGCAGTACTTC. V and J are TRBV28 and TRBJ2-7; 7 bases are shared with TRBD2. V lost 3 bases and J lost 0; bases outside the gene matches: 2. The CDR3 sequence is 14 residues long. Germline loops: CDR1 MDHEN, CDR2 SYDVKM.

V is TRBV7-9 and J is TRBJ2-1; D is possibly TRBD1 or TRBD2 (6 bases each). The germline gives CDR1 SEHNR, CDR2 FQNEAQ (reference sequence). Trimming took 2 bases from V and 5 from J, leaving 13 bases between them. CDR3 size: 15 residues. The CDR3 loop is CASSLSLGGNNEQFF. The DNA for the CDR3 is TGTGCCAGCAGCTTATCTCTCGGGGGCAACAATGAGCAGTTCTTC.

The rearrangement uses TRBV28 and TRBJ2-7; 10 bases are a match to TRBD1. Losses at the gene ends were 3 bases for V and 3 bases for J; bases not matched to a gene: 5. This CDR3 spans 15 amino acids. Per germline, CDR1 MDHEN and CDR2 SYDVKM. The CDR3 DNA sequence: TGTGCCAGCAGTTTCAGGACAGGGGGAGTCTACGAGCAGTACTTC. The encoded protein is CASSFRTGGVYEQYF.